These T cell receptor beta chains were read from a single sample in a study of T-cell reconstitution after alpha-beta-depleted transplantation in children. MiXCR was run by TCRdb on the PCR reads, yielding one entry per CDR3 protein. The sample consists of some 340,000 distinct CDR3 sequences, over 9% of them appearing once. Sample: PBMCs from the stem cell graft donor, taken from the stem cell graft. The source is a human donor who donated a stem cell graft to a child with acute lymphoblastic leukemia. Each CDR3 is given with its conserved first and last residue. Each record gives: D gene, V gene, clone size, J gene, CDR3 DNA, CDR3 protein. The D gene is left open where the match is weak. Some rows mark clone size as missing; the rest say once, few, many or name a class of expanded clone.

>TRBD2|TRBV7-2|few|TRBJ2-3
TGTGCCAGCAGCTTATTAAGGGGAGGGAGCACAGATACGCAGTATTTT
CASSLLRGGSTDTQYF
>-|TRBV7-2|few|TRBJ2-6
TGTGCCAGCAGCTTACGACCTAGCTCTGGGGCCAACGTCCTGACTTTC
CASSLRPSSGANVLTF
>-|TRBV7-2|few|TRBJ1-2
TGTGCCAGCAGCTTAGTTTCAGGGGACAACTATGGCTACACCTTC
CASSLVSGDNYGYTF
>-|TRBV7-6|-|TRBJ2-5
TGTGCCAGCAGCTTAGCTCGAGGGGAGACCCAGTACTTC
CASSLARGETQYF
>TRBD1|TRBV7-2|-|TRBJ2-1
TGTGCCAGCAGCTGGGACAGGGATCACAATGAGCAGTTCTTC
CASSWDRDHNEQFF
>-|TRBV7-9|few|TRBJ1-1
TGTGCCAGCAGCCGAGGGTGGGGGATCACTGAAGCTTTCTTT
CASSRGWGITEAFF
>-|TRBV21-1|-|TRBJ2-5
TGTGCCAGCAGCAAAATGATAGGCGAGGACAGGGAACGCCAAGAGACCCAGTACTTC
CASSKMIGEDRERQETQYF
>TRBD2|TRBV7-3|-|TRBJ2-3
TGTGCCAGCAGCTCCTTAAGCGGGAACGGCGCTAGCACAGATACGCAGTATTTT
CASSSLSGNGASTDTQYF
>-|TRBV29-1|-|TRBJ1-5
TGCAGCGTTTGGGTTAGCAATCAGCCCCAGCATTTT
CSVWVSNQPQHF
>-|TRBV29-1|many|TRBJ2-2
TGCAGCGTTGAAGACGTGGAGGGGACCGGGGAGCTGTTTTTT
CSVEDVEGTGELFF
>TRBD1|TRBV5-1|few|TRBJ2-7
TGCGCCAGCAGCTTGGTGCCGCAGGGGGTCGGGGAGCAGTACTTC
CASSLVPQGVGEQYF
>TRBD2|TRBV5-1|-|TRBJ2-1
TGCGCCAGCAGTTCCTCCGGGACTAGCGGGAGAGTTGAGCAGTTCTTC
CASSSSGTSGRVEQFF
>-|TRBV7-9|-|TRBJ1-2
TGTGCCAGCAGCTTCTTCGGGGTTGGAGGCCACTACACCTTC
CASSFFGVGGHYTF
>TRBD2|TRBV11-3|-|TRBJ2-5
TGTGCCAGCAGCCCCGGGACTAGCGGAGCCCACCGAGAGACCCAGTACTTC
CASSPGTSGAHRETQYF
>TRBD1|TRBV20-1|-|TRBJ2-7
TGCAGTGCTGGATCCTGGACAGGGGTCTACGAGCAGTACTTC
CSAGSWTGVYEQYF
>TRBD1|TRBV3-1|-|TRBJ1-4
TGTGCCAGCAGCCTGGGACAGGACGCCACCCCACATTTT
CASSLGQDATPHF
>-|TRBV7-9|-|TRBJ1-6
TGTGCCAGCAGCTTAGCAATCGGGATAGATAATTCACCCCTCCACTTT
CASSLAIGIDNSPLHF
>-|TRBV6-5|many|TRBJ2-1
TGTGCCAGCAGTTACCGGGGAACCTACAATGAGCAGTTCTTC
CASSYRGTYNEQFF
>-|TRBV7-2|many|TRBJ2-5
TGTGCCAGCAGCCCCTCGAACCAAGAGACCCAGTACTTC
CASSPSNQETQYF
>TRBD2|TRBV5-6|-|TRBJ2-7
TGTGCCAGCACCCGAGGGACTAGCTTCTCCTACGAGCAGTACTTC
CASTRGTSFSYEQYF
>TRBD2|TRBV7-3|-|TRBJ2-7
TGTGCCAGCAGCCTCCAAGTCGGGAGGGCCCCCTACGAGCAGTACTTC
CASSLQVGRAPYEQYF
>TRBD2|TRBV20-1|-|TRBJ2-1
TGCAGTGCTCACTCCGGGACTAGCGGGAGGGCCTCCTACAATGAGCAGTTCTTC
CSAHSGTSGRASYNEQFF
>-|TRBV20-1|few|TRBJ2-7
TGCTGTGCCTACGACTTAGCCCCATCTTCCTACGAGCAGTACTTC
CCAYDLAPSSYEQYF
>TRBD1|TRBV5-6|-|TRBJ1-4
TGTGCCAGCAGCGGCCGGGACAGGGGTCGTGAAAAACTGTTTTTT
CASSGRDRGREKLFF
>TRBD1|TRBV3-1|many|TRBJ1-5
TGTGCCAGCAGCTCCGACAGGGCCTATCAGCCCCAGCATTTT
CASSSDRAYQPQHF
>TRBD2|TRBV27|-|TRBJ2-7
TGTGCCAGCGACCCGGGTGGCGGGAGGGCTCCCTCGTACGAGCAGTACTTC
CASDPGGGRAPSYEQYF
>-|TRBV7-9|few|TRBJ2-7
TGTGCCAGCAGCGGACCGAGCGAGCAGTACTTC
CASSGPSEQYF
>TRBD1|TRBV4-2|few|TRBJ1-2
TGTGCCAGCAGCCAAGATAAGACAGGGATCGTCTATGGCTACACCTTC
CASSQDKTGIVYGYTF
>-|TRBV30|few|TRBJ1-6
TGTGCCTGGAGTGTACTGGGGGCTATGGATAATTCACCCCTCCACTTT
CAWSVLGAMDNSPLHF
>-|TRBV28|-|TRBJ1-4
TGTGCCGGGGGTCGATTGGGGCTTAATGAAAAACTGTTTTTT
CAGGRLGLNEKLFF
>-|TRBV7-2|few|TRBJ2-5
TGTGCCAGCAGCTTAAGGCGTCGGGCGGCCCTCGGAGAGACCCAGTACTTC
CASSLRRRAALGETQYF
>-|TRBV7-9|many|TRBJ2-7
TGTGCCAGCAGTTCGGCTTTCGACGGATATCCCTACGAGCAGTACTTC
CASSSAFDGYPYEQYF
>TRBD1|TRBV12-3/TRBV12-4|many|TRBJ1-1
TGTGCCAGCAGACGGGACAGTCTGAACACTGAAGCTTTCTTT
CASRRDSLNTEAFF
>-|TRBV10-3|many|TRBJ2-3
TGTGCCATCAGCGTAGAACAGGCTCGGCTCACAGATACGCAGTATTTT
CAISVEQARLTDTQYF
>-|TRBV9|-|TRBJ2-2
TGTGCCAGCAGCCACCTCAACTCTGACGGGGAGCTGTTTTTT
CASSHLNSDGELFF
>-|TRBV7-9|-|TRBJ2-5
TGTGCCAGCAGCCGTCCGACAGTTTTGGACGGGGAGACCCAGTACTTC
CASSRPTVLDGETQYF
>TRBD1|TRBV4-3|few|TRBJ1-1
TGCGCCAGCAGCCAAGTGGTTGGGGACAGACCTCCCAAGGCTTTCTTT
CASSQVVGDRPPKAFF
>-|TRBV5-1|few|TRBJ2-7
TGCGCCTCAGCAGCTAGTATGTCTGATTACGAGCAGTACTTC
CASAASMSDYEQYF
>-|TRBV20-1|-|TRBJ2-7
TGCAGTGCTAGAGATCTCGAGTACTCCTACGAGCAGTACTTC
CSARDLEYSYEQYF
>-|TRBV15|few|TRBJ2-1
TGTGCCACCAGTGGCCGGGACTCTACCAACAATGAGCAGTTCTTC
CATSGRDSTNNEQFF
>-|TRBV27|few|TRBJ2-7
TGTGCCAGCAGTATTCGCGCCGCTACCTACGAGCAGTACTTC
CASSIRAATYEQYF
>-|TRBV5-1|few|TRBJ2-2
TGCGCCAGCAGCATTGACCAACTGAACACCGGGGAGCTGTTTTTT
CASSIDQLNTGELFF
>-|TRBV5-1|many|TRBJ2-1
TGCGCCAGCAGCTTGGCCCAGGTTAGAAGGCAAGGCAATGAGCAGTTCTTC
CASSLAQVRRQGNEQFF
>-|TRBV18|-|TRBJ1-2
TGTGCCAGCTCACCAACAAAGGGCTATGGCTACACCTTC
CASSPTKGYGYTF
>-|TRBV7-9|few|TRBJ2-1
TGTGCCAGCTTAGGAGGGGGCGGTGAGCAGTTCTTC
CASLGGGGEQFF
>-|TRBV4-3|-|TRBJ2-1
TGCGCCAGCAGCCAGGCTGGGACTTACCCCAATGAGCAGTTCTTC
CASSQAGTYPNEQFF
>TRBD2|TRBV28|many|TRBJ2-7
TGTGCCAGCAGCAAGAGACTAGCGGGGACCTACGAGCAGTACTTC
CASSKRLAGTYEQYF
>TRBD1|TRBV6-7|-|TRBJ2-7
TGTGCCAGCAGTTACCCCGACAGGGACCTTTCCTACGAGCAGTACTTC
CASSYPDRDLSYEQYF
>TRBD2|TRBV12-3/TRBV12-4|-|TRBJ2-1
TGTGCCAGCAGTACCTGGACTAGCGGGAACAATGAGCAGTTCTTC
CASSTWTSGNNEQFF
>-|TRBV5-6|-|TRBJ1-1
TGTGCCAGCAGCTCACTCGACACTGAAGCTTTCTTT
CASSSLDTEAFF